This T cell receptor (beta chain) is drawn from a study of patients and donors after allogeneic stem cell transplantation. Germline values: CDR1 KGHSH, CDR2 LQKENI. This CDR3 spans 15 amino acids. Losses at the gene ends were 1 base for V and 0 bases for J; bases not matched to a gene: 1. TCRdb re-derived calls from the RT-PCR reads in MiXCR, one entry per CDR3 protein. The table lists 150,000 or so distinct CDR3 sequences, approximately 24% of them singletons, with 20% to 30% in the top ten. The chain recombines TRBV18 with TRBJ2-7; 9 nucleotides align to TRBD1. Material for sequencing was blood, either unsorted or a sorted T cell fraction (not recorded which). The clonotype comes from a human donor who was either an allogeneic HSCT recipient or a stem cell or donor lymphocyte infusion donor (not recorded which). It is not recorded whose cells these are; they may come from a transplant donor. CDR3 sequence: CASSPRDRVSYEQYF. The CDR3 bases are TGTGCCAGCTCACCACGGGACAGGGTCTCCTACGAGCAGTACTTC.